This TCR beta chain was obtained from a study of tumor-infiltrating lymphocytes in localized non-small cell lung cancer (dated by TCRdb to the early 2020s). Regarding the complete study: The cohort included patients whose samples were collected after neoadjuvant chemotherapy, as well as both smokers and never-smokers and several histologies. TCR sequencing was one of several integrated assays, alongside flow cytometry, multiplex immunofluorescence, RNA-seq, exome sequencing and proteomics, applied to the same patients. A total of roughly 50 patients were included in the paired tumor versus uninvolved lung comparison of immunoSEQ T-cell fraction. In total, the ICON cohort consisted of fewer than 190 surgical patients with localized non-small cell lung cancer who had their tumors resected. Each patient provided resected tumor tissue plus uninvolved lung tissue from the same patient, with the uninvolved lung tissue described as non-adjacent to the tumor. Study-wide findings and limitations: The TCR-derived T-cell fraction showed no difference between the flow cytometry-defined immunotypes IM1 (good prognosis) and IM2 (poor prognosis). Assay coverage varied across patients depending on available tissue quantity, so only a subset of the cohort had TCR sequencing. In line with immunofluorescence CD3 counts, TCRbeta sequencing supported higher T cell infiltration in tumors compared with uninvolved lung tissue. Different pieces of the same tissue were used for different assays, so technical variation could not be separated from intratumor heterogeneity. No association of tumor T-cell fraction from TCR sequencing with recurrence-free survival was found (p = 0.61).

The T-cell fraction in tumor and uninvolved lung tissue was obtained from TCR sequencing using the immunoSEQ assay. The original pipeline was this. In the survival analysis, patients were divided into a high T-cell fraction group (upper tertile) and a low T-cell fraction group (lower two tertiles), and the two groups were compared using a log-rank test. A signed-rank test was used to test differences in T-cell fraction between paired tumor and uninvolved lung samples. The table comes from immuneACCESS by way of TCRdb, which keeps in-frame sequences with V and J called. Part of the clones is missing from these tables; in studies checked, under half for an unresolved V gene and the rest for unknown reasons. The DNA was the basis for D and trimming; V, J and clone size are from that table. For this sample the table gives 13,000 or so clones, of which 60% to 85% were detected only once. The top ten constitute roughly 4.7% of the sample.

About this clone: Its cognate antigen has yet to be identified. Nothing much larger sits one base from this clone, and base qualities are not available.

Enrollment in ICON was initiated in the first half of 2016, and the last patient was enrolled in late 2018. In a subcohort of approximately 78 patients, fresh tumor and matched uninvolved tissue were collected for in-depth immune analyses, with TCR sequencing among those analyses. DNA isolated from bulk tissue, without cell sorting, was used for TCR sequencing. Based on the germline V gene, the CDR1 and CDR2 sequences are MDHEN and SYDVKM. The CDR3 has 16 amino acids, counting the end cysteine and phenylalanine. Only the CDR3 DNA stays, 48 bases, in frame from base 1. At the junction V is shortened by 7 bases and J by 0 bases, with 13 bases in between.

What was sequenced was lung tumor tissue. The V and J genes are TRBV28 and TRBJ2-6, with TRBD2 as a weak D call on 5 bases. This clonotype originated in a human donor with non-small cell lung cancer. The encoded CDR3 is CASTQDWGSGANVLTF. The DNA sequence follows: TGTGCCAGCACCCAGGACTGGGGCTCTGGGGCCAACGTCCTGACTTTC.